This TCR beta chain is drawn from a study of shared clonotypes between healthy human individuals. Every subset had its genomic DNA shared out evenly among several immunoSEQ plates. The method was immunoSEQ multiplex PCR; TCRdb's version includes in-frame clones alone and lacks a portion of them. The table records around 1.6 million clones, roughly 98% of them present only once. In the CD4+ fraction, cells were divided into CD45RA+ naive and CD45RA-negative memory subsets. Per germline, CDR1 MDHEN and CDR2 SYDVKM. The CDR3 is 20 residues long. Between the trimmed V and J ends, which lost 3 bases and 0 bases, there was a span of 27 bases.

The TCR originated in a man aged 25-45 years in good health. The rearrangement uses TRBV28 and TRBJ2-7; possible D gene TRBD1, 6 bases. The sequenced sample was naive CD4+ T cells sorted from blood. Subset given: CD45RA+ positively selected. The CDR3 spells CASSFWGGWDNPKPSYEQYF. In DNA, the CDR3 is TGTGCCAGCAGTTTTTGGGGCGGGTGGGACAACCCAAAGCCCTCCTACGAGCAGTACTTC.